This TCR beta chain originates from a study of T cells in Graves' hyperthyroidism and ophthalmopathy. V lost 3 bases and J lost 5, with 8 bases in between. The germline CDR1 and CDR2 sequences are SEHNR and FQNEAQ (reference sequence). The CDR3 runs to 14 residues. RNA transcripts were the template for amplifying TCR beta CDR3 regions. An initial round of RT-PCR targeting the TCR CDR3 relied on the HTBI primer set. From the multiplex PCR reads, TCRdb called clonotypes with MiXCR, one entry per CDR3 protein. Here the sample spans roughly 180,000 distinct CDR3 sequences, about 15% being singletons. The sequenced sample consisted of blood. The TCR originated in a woman aged 45-59 years with Graves' hyperthyroidism. The chain employs TRBV7-9 and TRBJ1-6; perhaps TRBD1 as D (5 bases). The DNA for the CDR3 is TGTGCCAGCAGCTTTCAAGGGGATAATTCACCCCTCCACTTT. Its translation: CASSFQGDNSPLHF.